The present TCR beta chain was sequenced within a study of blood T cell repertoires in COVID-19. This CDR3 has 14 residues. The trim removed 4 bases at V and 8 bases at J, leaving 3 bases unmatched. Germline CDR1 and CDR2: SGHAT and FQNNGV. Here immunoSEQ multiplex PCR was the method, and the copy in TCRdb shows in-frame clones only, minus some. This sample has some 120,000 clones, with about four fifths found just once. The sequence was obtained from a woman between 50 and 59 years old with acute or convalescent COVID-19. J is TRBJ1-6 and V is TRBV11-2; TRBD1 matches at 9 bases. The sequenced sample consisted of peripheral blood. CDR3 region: CASSSDRGHSPLHF. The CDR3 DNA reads TGTGCCAGCAGCTCGGACAGGGGTCATTCACCCCTCCACTTT.